Below are 9 T cell receptor beta chains sequenced from a single sample in a study of breast tumors, draining lymph nodes, adjacent tissues. Samples came from axillary lymph nodes draining the breast cancer. TCRdb independently ran MiXCR on the multiplex PCR reads; one entry per CDR3 protein. This sample has about 220,000 distinct CDR3 sequences, with less than 40% found just once. Sequenced: axillary lymph node tissue. Every receptor here comes from a female donor with breast cancer. Some clones in this sample may be carry-over from other donors' samples.

This clonotype was seen ten or more times. This sequence joins TRBV20-1 and TRBJ2-1, with D possibly called TRBD1 or TRBD2 (6 bases each). This CDR3 comprises 12 residues. The germline V gene has CDR1 DFQATT and CDR2 SNEGSKA (reference sequence). The V end lost 0 bases, the J end lost 9 bases, and 9 bases lay between the germline ends. This chain's CDR3 is CSAREGGGEQFF. In DNA form, the CDR3 reads TGCAGTGCTAGAGAGGGGGGCGGTGAGCAGTTCTTC.

This clonotype was seen many times. CDR3 protein: CAISEGQNWSNSPLHF. CDR3 nucleotide sequence: TGTGCCATCAGTGAAGGACAGAATTGGAGTAATTCACCCCTCCACTTT. J is TRBJ1-6 and V is TRBV10-3; the D gene is possibly TRBD1 (6 bases). This CDR3 contains 16 residues. V was shortened by 3 bases and J by 6 bases, with 15 bases between the two germline ends. Germline V gene lookup returns CDR1 ENHRY and CDR2 SYGVKD.

This clonotype was recorded a few times. This rearrangement joins TRBV20-1 to TRBJ2-7; D perhaps matches TRBD1 (6 bases). The CDR3 extends over 14 amino acids. Germline loops: CDR1 DFQATT, CDR2 SNEGSKA (reference sequence). The V and J ends lost 3 bases and 6 bases respectively, with 18 bases between them. Here the CDR3 reads CSASRTEPPSEQYF. The CDR3 DNA follows: TGCAGTGCTAGTAGGACAGAACCTCCCTCCGAGCAGTACTTC.

This clonotype was seen repeatedly, ten times or more. V gene TRBV7-2 combines with J gene TRBJ1-2; 7 nucleotides agree with TRBD1. CDR3 length: 15 residues. Germline loops: CDR1 SGHTA, CDR2 FQGNSA. V lost 5 bases to trimming and J lost 4 bases; unmatched junction nucleotides: 10. The CDR3 sequence: CASSPRQGGSYGYTF. The CDR3 bases are TGTGCCAGCAGCCCACGACAGGGAGGTTCCTATGGCTACACCTTC.

This clonotype was observed at least ten times. The V gene is TRBV9, the J gene TRBJ2-3; 8 bases match TRBD2. The CDR3 spans 16 residues. The J segment lost 2 bases and the V segment lost 2 bases, leaving 7 bases of the junction unmatched. Germline CDR1 and CDR2: SGDLS and YYNGEE. CDR3 DNA sequence: TGTGCCAGCAGCGTCGGCGTCGGGGGGGACACAGATACGCAGTATTTT. Amino acid sequence: CASSVGVGGDTDTQYF.

This clonotype was recorded at least ten times. The chain couples TRBV2 to TRBJ1-2, with 12 bases aligning to TRBD1. Germline trimming cut 4 bases from V and 7 bases from J; bases unmatched to any gene: 7. The CDR3 is 15 residues long. CDR1 SNHLY and CDR2 FYNNEI come from the germline V gene. The DNA of the CDR3 is TGTGCCAGCAGTGTAGGGACAGGGGGCGCGGGTGGCTACACCTTC. Translating it yields CASSVGTGGAGGYTF.

This clonotype was detected many times. The genes are TRBV11-2 and TRBJ1-4; tentative D call: TRBD1 (6 bases). The CDR3 sequence is 14 residues long. Germline loops: CDR1 SGHAT, CDR2 FQNNGV. With 5 bases removed from V and 8 bases from J, the gap between germline ends came to 15 bases. CDR3 in amino acids: CASSQTGQNEKLFF. The CDR3 DNA reads TGTGCCAGCAGCCAAACCGGACAGAACGAAAAACTGTTTTTT.

This clonotype was observed many times. The chain recombines TRBV6-6 with TRBJ2-7; no clear D. The length of the CDR3 is 14 residues. Trimming removed 5 bases at V and 3 bases at J, with 14 bases between. Germline V lookup: CDR1 MNHNY, CDR2 SVGAGI (reference sequence). The CDR3: CASSHQGERYEQYF. The CDR3 DNA is TGTGCCAGCAGTCACCAAGGTGAACGCTACGAGCAGTACTTC.

At least ten counts were recorded for this clonotype. The chain combines TRBV5-1 with TRBJ1-2; D may be TRBD1 (5 bases). Trimming pared 0 bases from V and 7 bases from J, leaving 10 bases between. This CDR3 is built from 13 residues. CDR1 is SGHRS, CDR2 YFSETQ, per germline. CDR3 DNA sequence: TGCGCCAGCAGCTTGGGGGGGAGTAGTGGCTACACCTTC. Its protein is CASSLGGSSGYTF.